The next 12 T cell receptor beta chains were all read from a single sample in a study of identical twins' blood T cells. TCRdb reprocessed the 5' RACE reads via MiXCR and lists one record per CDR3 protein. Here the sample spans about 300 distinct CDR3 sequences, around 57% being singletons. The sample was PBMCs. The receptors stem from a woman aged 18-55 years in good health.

CDR3 in amino acids: CASSQDLQIPNYGYTF. The CDR3 DNA is TGTGCCAGCAGCCAAGATCTCCAGATACCTAACTATGGCTACACCTTC. The V gene is TRBV14, the J gene TRBJ1-2; D remains unclear. Trimming took off 0 bases at V and 0 bases at J, with 11 bases between the two ends. The germline CDR1 and CDR2 sequences are SGHDN and FVKESK. The CDR3 is 16 residues long.

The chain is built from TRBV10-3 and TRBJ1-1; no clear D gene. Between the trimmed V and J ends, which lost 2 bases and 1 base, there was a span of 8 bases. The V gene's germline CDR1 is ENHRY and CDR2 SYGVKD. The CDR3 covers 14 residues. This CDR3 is CAISEGVGNTEAFF. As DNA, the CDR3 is TGTGCCATCAGTGAGGGCGTAGGGAACACTGAAGCTTTCTTT.

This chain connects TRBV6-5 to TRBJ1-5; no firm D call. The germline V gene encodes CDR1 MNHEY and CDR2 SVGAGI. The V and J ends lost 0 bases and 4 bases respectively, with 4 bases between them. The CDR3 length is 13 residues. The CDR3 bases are TGTGCCAGCAGTTACTCGATGAATCAGCCCCAGCATTTT. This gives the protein CASSYSMNQPQHF.

CDR3 bases: TGTGCCTGGAGTAGTGACCTTGGAAACACCATATATTTT. Its translation: CAWSSDLGNTIYF. The V and J genes are TRBV30 and TRBJ1-3; D gene ambiguous. V dropped 2 bases and J dropped 3 bases, with 8 bases sitting between them. The germline CDR1 and CDR2 sequences are GTSNPN and SVGIG (reference sequence). The CDR3 is made up of 13 amino acids.

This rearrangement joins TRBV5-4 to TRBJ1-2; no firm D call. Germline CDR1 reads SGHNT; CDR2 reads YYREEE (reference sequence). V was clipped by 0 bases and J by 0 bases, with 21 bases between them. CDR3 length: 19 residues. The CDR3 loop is CASSLVVTGWGDSNYGYTF. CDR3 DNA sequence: TGTGCCAGCAGCTTGGTTGTGACCGGGTGGGGAGACTCTAACTATGGCTACACCTTC.

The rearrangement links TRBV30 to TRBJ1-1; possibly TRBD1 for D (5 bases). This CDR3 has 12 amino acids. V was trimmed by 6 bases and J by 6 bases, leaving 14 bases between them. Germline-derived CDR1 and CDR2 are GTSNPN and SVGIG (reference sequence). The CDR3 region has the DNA TGTGCCTGTGGGGCAGGGTTCTCTGAAGCTTTCTTT. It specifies CACGAGFSEAFF.

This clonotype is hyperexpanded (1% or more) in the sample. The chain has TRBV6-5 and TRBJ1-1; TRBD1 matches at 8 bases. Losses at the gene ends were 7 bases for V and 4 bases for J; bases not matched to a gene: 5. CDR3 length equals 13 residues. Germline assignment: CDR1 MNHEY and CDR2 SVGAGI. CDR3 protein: CASTRQGTTEAFF. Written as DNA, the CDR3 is TGTGCCAGCACTAGACAGGGGACCACTGAAGCTTTCTTT.

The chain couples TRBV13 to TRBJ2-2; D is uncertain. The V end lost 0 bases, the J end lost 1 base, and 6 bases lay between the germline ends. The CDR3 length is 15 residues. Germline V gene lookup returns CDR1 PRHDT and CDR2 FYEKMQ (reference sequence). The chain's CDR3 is CASSLGPRNTGELFF. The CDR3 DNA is TGTGCCAGCAGCTTAGGCCCCAGGAACACCGGGGAGCTGTTTTTT.

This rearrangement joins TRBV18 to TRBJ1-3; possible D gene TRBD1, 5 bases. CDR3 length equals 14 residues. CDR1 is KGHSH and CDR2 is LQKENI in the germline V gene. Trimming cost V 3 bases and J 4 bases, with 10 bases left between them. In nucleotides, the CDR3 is TGTGCCAGCTCACCGGGGCAGCAAGGAAACACCATATATTTT. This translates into CASSPGQQGNTIYF.

This CDR3 is CASSGRAGLNTEAFF. In DNA form, the CDR3 reads TGTGCCAGCAGTGGGAGGGCAGGGCTAAACACTGAAGCTTTCTTT. The chain uses TRBV2 and TRBJ1-1; tentative D call: TRBD1 (5 bases). The length of the CDR3 is 15 residues. Germline-derived CDR1 and CDR2 are SNHLY and FYNNEI. V was pared by 4 bases and J by 2 bases, with 14 bases between.

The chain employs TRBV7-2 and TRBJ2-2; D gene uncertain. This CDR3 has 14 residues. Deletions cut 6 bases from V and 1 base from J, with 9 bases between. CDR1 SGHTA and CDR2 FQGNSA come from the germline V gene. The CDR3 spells CASRTLGNTGELFF. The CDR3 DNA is TGTGCCAGCAGAACTCTAGGGAACACCGGGGAGCTGTTTTTT.

CDR3 sequence: CASSLGNRAYNEQFF. DNA of the CDR3: TGTGCCAGCAGCTTGGGGAACAGGGCCTACAATGAGCAGTTCTTC. The rearrangement links TRBV5-6 to TRBJ2-1; D is perhaps TRBD1 (6 bases). The CDR3 is 15 residues long. From germline, CDR1 is SGHDT and CDR2 YYEEEE. Trimming took off 0 bases at V and 2 bases at J, with 9 bases between the two ends.